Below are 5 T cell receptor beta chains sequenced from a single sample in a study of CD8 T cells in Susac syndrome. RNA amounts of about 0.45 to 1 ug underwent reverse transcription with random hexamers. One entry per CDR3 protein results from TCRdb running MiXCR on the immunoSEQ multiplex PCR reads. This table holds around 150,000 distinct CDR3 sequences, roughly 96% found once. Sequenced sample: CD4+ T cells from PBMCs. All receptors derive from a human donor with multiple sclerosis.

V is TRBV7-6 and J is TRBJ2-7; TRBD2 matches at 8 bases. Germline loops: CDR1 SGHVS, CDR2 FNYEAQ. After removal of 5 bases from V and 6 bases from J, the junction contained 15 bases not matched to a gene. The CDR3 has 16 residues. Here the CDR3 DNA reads TGTGCCAGCAGCCCGAGAATGGTCCTAGCGGGCGCCGAGCAGTACTTC. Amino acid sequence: CASSPRMVLAGAEQYF. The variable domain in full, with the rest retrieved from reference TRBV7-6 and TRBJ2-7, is GAGVSQSPRYKVTKRGQDVALRCDPISGHVSLYWYRQALGQGPEFLTYFNYEAQQDKSGLPNDRFSAERPEGSISTLTIQRTEQRDSAMYRCASSPRMVLAGAEQYFGPGTRLTVT.

CDR3 bases: TGTGCCAGCAGACCCAATACAAGCGGGAGGAGGACAGATACGCAGTATTTT. Translated, it gives CASRPNTSGRRTDTQYF. The rearrangement links TRBV6-2 or TRBV6-3 to TRBJ2-3, with 9 bases that match TRBD2. After removal of 6 bases from V and 3 bases from J, the junction contained 13 bases not matched to a gene. The CDR3 length is 17 residues. Germline V gene sequence: CDR1 MNHEY, CDR2 SVGEGT.

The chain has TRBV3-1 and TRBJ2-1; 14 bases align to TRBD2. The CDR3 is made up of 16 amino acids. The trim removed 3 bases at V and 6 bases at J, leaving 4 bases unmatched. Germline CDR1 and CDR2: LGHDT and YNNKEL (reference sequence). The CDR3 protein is CASSQGLAGEGNEQFF. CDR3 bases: TGTGCCAGCAGCCAGGGACTAGCGGGAGAGGGCAATGAGCAGTTCTTC.

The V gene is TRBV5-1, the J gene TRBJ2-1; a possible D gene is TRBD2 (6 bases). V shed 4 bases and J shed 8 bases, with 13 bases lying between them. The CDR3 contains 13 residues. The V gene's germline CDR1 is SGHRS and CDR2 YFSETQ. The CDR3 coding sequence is TGCGCCAGCAGCCGCGGGCCGGGGGATGAGCAGTTCTTC. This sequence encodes CASSRGPGDEQFF. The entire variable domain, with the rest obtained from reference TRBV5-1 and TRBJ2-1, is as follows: KAGVTQTPRYLIKTRGQQVTLSCSPISGHRSVSWYQQTPGQGLQFLFEYFSETQRNKGNFPGRFSGRQFSNSRSEMNVSTLELGDSALYLCASSRGPGDEQFFGPGTRLTVL.

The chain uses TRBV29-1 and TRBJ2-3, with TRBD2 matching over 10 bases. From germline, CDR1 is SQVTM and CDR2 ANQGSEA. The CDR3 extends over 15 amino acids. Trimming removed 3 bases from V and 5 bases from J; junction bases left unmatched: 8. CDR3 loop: CSVDWLAGARDTQYF. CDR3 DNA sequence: TGCAGCGTTGACTGGCTAGCGGGGGCGAGAGATACGCAGTATTTT.